One and the same sample provided the 21 T cell receptor beta chains below, sequenced in a study of T cells in Graves' hyperthyroidism and ophthalmopathy. Amplified regions were TCR beta CDR3 sequences from RNA transcripts. When the TCR CDR3 underwent first-round RT-PCR, the HTBI primer set was used. MiXCR, applied by TCRdb to the multiplex PCR reads, yields one record per CDR3 protein. Of 550,000 to 650,000 distinct CDR3 sequences in the sample, less than 15% were seen once. The sample was blood. The receptors here all came from a woman between 35 and 50 years old with Graves' hyperthyroidism.

This clonotype was seen ten or more times. The chain uses TRBV2 and TRBJ2-5, with TRBD2 identical over 9 bases. This CDR3 is built from 13 residues. The V gene end was trimmed by 6 bases and the J gene end by 4 bases; junction bases not matched to a gene: 3. Germline assignment: CDR1 SNHLY and CDR2 FYNNEI. CDR3: CASSAGLAETQYF. The DNA of the CDR3 is TGTGCCAGCAGCGCGGGACTAGCAGAGACCCAGTACTTC.

Concerning this clonotype: A much larger clone lies a single base off, so this may be a read error. The chain uses TRBV3-1 and TRBJ1-4; D is ambiguous. The CDR3 spans 13 residues. Trimming shortened V by 0 bases and J by 5 bases, and 4 bases separated the two germline ends. Germline V gene lookup returns CDR1 LGHDT and CDR2 YNNKEL (reference sequence). This chain's CDR3 is CASSQEWNEKLFF. The CDR3 nucleotides are TGTGCCAGCAGCCAAGAGTGGAATGAAAAACTGTTTTTT.

The sample holds many counts of this clonotype. The genes are TRBV12-3 or TRBV12-4 and TRBJ2-7, with D hard to call. Trimming took off 4 bases at V and 6 bases at J, with 13 bases between the two ends. The CDR3 is 13 amino acids. This CDR3 is CASSSGRLAEQYF. The DNA for the CDR3 is TGTGCCAGCAGTTCTGGTAGATTGGCCGAGCAGTACTTC.

This clonotype has a handful of counts. V usage is TRBV7-2 and J usage is TRBJ2-1; D is perhaps TRBD1 (5 bases). CDR1 SGHTA and CDR2 FQGNSA come from the germline V gene. The V end was cut by 5 bases, the J end by 6 bases, with 23 bases between. The CDR3 spans 17 residues. The CDR3 sequence is CASSAHQGNFGFNEQFF. CDR3 in DNA: TGTGCCAGCAGCGCACACCAGGGAAATTTTGGTTTCAATGAGCAGTTCTTC.

This clonotype was found once. The junction departs from the called germline gene at one end, perhaps through a read error. The chain uses TRBV7-2 and TRBJ2-2, with 10 bases aligning to TRBD2. CDR1 is SGHTA, CDR2 FQGNSA, per germline. There are 16 residues in the CDR3. CDR3 sequence (DNA): TGTGCCAGCAGCTCCAGTCTAGCGGGAGCCACCGGGGAGCTGTTTTTC. Amino acid sequence: CASSSSLAGATGELFF. The full variable domain, its missing parts supplied by reference TRBV7-2 and TRBJ2-2, is GAGVSQSPSNKVTEKGKDVELRCDPISGHTALYWYRQSLGQGLEFLIYFQGNSAPDKSGLPSDRFSAERTGGSVSTLTIQRTQQEDSAVYLCASSSSLAGATGELFFGEGSRLTVL.

This chain links TRBV5-1 with TRBJ2-5, with 9 nucleotides matching TRBD1. CDR1 is SGHRS and CDR2 is YFSETQ in the germline V gene. With V trimmed by 6 bases and J by 7 bases, 16 bases remained unmatched. The CDR3 is made up of 16 amino acids. CDR3 nucleotides: TGCGCCAGCATCAACCCCGCCGGGACAGGGAGACGGACCCAGTACTTC. Encoded protein: CASINPAGTGRRTQYF.

The chain employs TRBV20-1 and TRBJ1-6, with D possibly matching TRBD1 (5 bases). V was trimmed by 5 bases and J by 11 bases, leaving 10 bases between them. The CDR3 loop spans 11 amino acids. CDR1 is DFQATT and CDR2 is SNEGSKA in the germline V gene (reference sequence). As DNA, the CDR3 is TGCAGTGCTTTTGAGGGGACACCCCTCCACTTT. It codes for CSAFEGTPLHF.

In its sample, this clonotype was seen a few times. The J gene is TRBJ1-4, the V gene TRBV6-1, with D perhaps matching TRBD1 (6 bases). Trimming shortened V by 4 bases and J by 5 bases, and 14 bases separated the two germline ends. Germline CDR1 reads MNHNS; CDR2 reads SASEGT. The CDR3 has 15 amino acids. The CDR3 sequence: CASSVSGHRNEKLFF. CDR3 sequence (DNA): TGTGCCAGCAGTGTATCGGGACACCGGAATGAAAAACTGTTTTTT.

At least ten counts were recorded for this clonotype. The chain links TRBV5-1 to TRBJ2-3; no firm D call. Germline assignment: CDR1 SGHRS and CDR2 YFSETQ. Trimming took off 6 bases at V and 3 bases at J, with 17 bases between the two ends. This CDR3 spans 15 amino acids. CDR3: CASTPDSRITDTQYF. Written as DNA, the CDR3 is TGCGCCAGCACCCCCGACTCGAGGATAACAGATACGCAGTATTTT.

There are many counts of this clonotype. The CDR3 region has the DNA TGTGCCAGCAGTTACCTAATTGGACAGGGGAGTGGAGCAGATACGCAGTATTTT. It yields the protein CASSYLIGQGSGADTQYF. The chain combines TRBV12-3 or TRBV12-4 with TRBJ2-3, with 9 bases fitting TRBD1. V lost 4 bases to trimming and J lost 4 bases; unmatched junction nucleotides: 15. The CDR3 runs to 18 residues.

The chain has TRBV28 and TRBJ1-1; TRBD1 might be the D (5 bases). Deletions cut 7 bases from V and 5 bases from J, with 14 bases between. The germline V gene encodes CDR1 MDHEN and CDR2 SYDVKM. This CDR3 has 13 amino acids. The CDR3: CASMRQLGTEAFF. CDR3 DNA sequence: TGTGCCAGCATGAGACAGTTGGGAACTGAAGCTTTCTTT. The complete variable domain, with remaining parts taken from reference TRBV28 and TRBJ1-1, reads DVKVTQSSRYLVKRTGEKVFLECVQDMDHENMFWYRQDPGLGLRLIYFSYDVKMKEKGDIPEGYSVSREKKERFSLILESASTNQTSMYLCASMRQLGTEAFFGQGTRLTVV.

The table lists this clonotype with many counts. The chain carries TRBV28 and TRBJ1-5; 9 bases map to TRBD1. J was trimmed by 7 bases and V by 5 bases; bases with no gene match: 9. CDR3 size: 15 residues. CDR1 is MDHEN, CDR2 SYDVKM, per germline. CDR3 sequence: CASSETGGAKQPQHF. DNA for the CDR3: TGTGCCAGCAGTGAAACAGGGGGCGCGAAGCAGCCCCAGCATTTT.

The J gene is TRBJ1-4, the V gene TRBV29-1; D may be TRBD1 (5 bases). V gave up 0 bases and J gave up 4 bases, with 9 bases separating them. The CDR3 contains 14 residues. CDR1 SQVTM and CDR2 ANQGSEA come from the germline V gene. The CDR3 protein is CSVEDLGGNEKLFF. In DNA, the CDR3 is TGCAGCGTTGAAGATCTTGGGGGTAATGAAAAACTGTTTTTT.

At least ten counts were recorded for this clonotype. The J gene is TRBJ2-5, the V gene TRBV3-1; no reliable D call. Germline CDR1 is LGHDT and CDR2 is YNNKEL (reference sequence). The CDR3 has 13 amino acids. V was trimmed by 0 bases and J by 7 bases, leaving 9 bases between them. The CDR3 loop reads CASSQDVVGTQYF. As DNA, the CDR3 is TGTGCCAGCAGCCAAGACGTGGTAGGGACCCAGTACTTC.

This clonotype was detected ten times or more. The chain has TRBV28 and TRBJ1-4; 7 bases align to TRBD1. From germline, CDR1 is MDHEN and CDR2 SYDVKM. This CDR3 comprises 14 residues. Trimming removed 4 bases from V and 5 bases from J; junction bases left unmatched: 4. CDR3 DNA sequence: TGTGCCAGCAGTTCCGGGACAGAGAATGAAAAACTGTTTTTT. Its translation is CASSSGTENEKLFF.

This clonotype was seen only a few times. The chain is built from TRBV18 and TRBJ2-5; TRBD1 matches at 9 bases. V was clipped by 3 bases and J by 4 bases; unmatched bases: 6. CDR1 KGHSH and CDR2 LQKENI come from the germline V gene. The CDR3 totals 15 residues. The CDR3 region has the DNA TGTGCCAGCTCACCCCGGCCGGACAGGGGAGAGACCCAGTACTTC. Protein product: CASSPRPDRGETQYF.

This clonotype was seen only a few times. This chain links TRBV2 with TRBJ2-2; 11 bases map to TRBD2. V lost 4 bases to trimming and J lost 7 bases; unmatched junction nucleotides: 8. This CDR3 comprises 16 residues. Per the germline V gene, CDR1 is SNHLY and CDR2 is FYNNEI. CDR3 DNA sequence: TGTGCCAGCAGTGTTACTAGCGGGAGAACAAACGGGGAGCTGTTTTTT. Amino acids: CASSVTSGRTNGELFF. The variable domain in full, completed from reference TRBV2 and TRBJ2-2, reads EPEVTQTPSHQVTQMGQEVILRCVPISNHLYFYWYRQILGQKVEFLVSFYNNEISEKSEIFDDQFSVERPDGSNFTLKIRSTKLEDSAMYFCASSVTSGRTNGELFFGEGSRLTVL.

This clonotype was counted a few times. The CDR3 spells CASSLIPIEKLFF. As DNA, the CDR3 is TGTGCCAGCAGCTTAATTCCGATTGAAAAACTGTTTTTT. The V and J genes are TRBV7-9 and TRBJ1-4; unclear D gene. Looked up from germline, CDR1 is SEHNR and CDR2 is FQNEAQ (reference sequence). The CDR3 extends over 13 amino acids. V lost 2 bases and J 7 bases, leaving 8 bases between the germline ends.

This clonotype has more than one count but fewer than ten. The rearrangement uses TRBV19 and TRBJ1-5; D is possibly TRBD1 (6 bases). Germline CDR1 reads LNHDA; CDR2 reads SQIVND (reference sequence). The length of the CDR3 is 16 residues. V was clipped by 3 bases and J by 4 bases, with 16 bases between them. DNA of the CDR3: TGTGCCAGTAGTATTCTAACAGGGTCGTGGAATCAGCCCCAGCATTTT. Its protein is CASSILTGSWNQPQHF.

The chain is built from TRBV18 and TRBJ2-1; TRBD1 matches 9 bases. The CDR3 spans 17 residues. V shed 1 base, J shed 7 bases, and the junction held 11 bases outside the gene matches. Germline V gives CDR1 KGHSH, CDR2 LQKENI. This CDR3 reads CASSPRSGGTGWNEQFF. In DNA form, the CDR3 reads TGTGCCAGCTCACCACGCTCCGGAGGGACAGGGTGGAATGAGCAGTTCTTC.

The chain joins TRBV3-1 to TRBJ2-7; 11 bases are shared with TRBD2. Germline lookup yields CDR1 LGHDT and CDR2 YNNKEL (reference sequence). Trimming cost V 4 bases and J 2 bases; bases outside gene matches: 7. The CDR3 spans 16 residues. CDR3 DNA: TGTGCCAGCAGCCGGGCTAGCGGGAGGAACACCTACGAGCAGTACTTC. Translating gives CASSRASGRNTYEQYF.